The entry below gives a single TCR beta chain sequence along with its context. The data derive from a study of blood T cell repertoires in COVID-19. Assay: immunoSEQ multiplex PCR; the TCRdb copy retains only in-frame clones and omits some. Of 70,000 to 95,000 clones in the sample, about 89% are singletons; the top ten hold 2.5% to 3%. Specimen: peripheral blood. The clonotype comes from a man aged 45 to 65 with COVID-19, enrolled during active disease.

The CDR3: CASSEASGGPQETQYF. For the CDR3, the DNA is TGTGCCAGCAGTGAAGCTAGCGGGGGGCCCCAAGAGACCCAGTACTTC. The chain has TRBV25-1 and TRBJ2-5; TRBD2 matches 11 bases. The junction had 3 bases not matched to a gene; V was cut back by 2 bases and J by 1 base. The CDR3 consists of 16 residues. The V gene's germline CDR1 is MGHDK and CDR2 SYGVNS.